One and the same sample provided the 2 T cell receptor beta chains below, sequenced in a study of beta chain features in type 1 diabetes. Whole-study results and caveats: Type 1 diabetes patients showed a moderate but significant shortening of TCRB CDR3s in all four CD4+ subsets.

These receptors lack a known antigen. The investigators reverse transcribed all of the isolated RNA, so they sequenced expressed TCRB transcripts. Some clones are missing from TCRdb's copy, which holds only in-frame ones; the method was immunoSEQ multiplex PCR. The profile shows some 190,000 clones, 6% to 9% of them singletons. Sequenced material: central memory CD4+ T cells from blood. These receptors were obtained from a man younger than 35 with type 1 diabetes.

The sample holds a few counts of this clone. The J gene is TRBJ2-2, the V gene TRBV21-1; the table's TRBD1 call for D was not verified on the DNA. TRBV21-1 is a pseudogene. CDR3 length: 16 residues. CDR3 in amino acids: CASSKAGTKNTGELFF. The CDR3 DNA reads TGTGCCAGCAGCAAAGCAGGGACAAAGAACACCGGGGAGCTGTTTTTT.

The chain joins TRBV4-3 to TRBJ1-5, with D unclear. V was clipped by 4 bases and J by 2 bases, with 15 bases between them. CDR1 is LGHNA and CDR2 is YSLEER in the germline V gene. The CDR3 extends over 16 amino acids. CDR3 protein: CASSLGHEAGNQPQHF. CDR3 bases: TGCGCCAGCAGCCTCGGCCATGAGGCGGGCAATCAGCCCCAGCATTTT.